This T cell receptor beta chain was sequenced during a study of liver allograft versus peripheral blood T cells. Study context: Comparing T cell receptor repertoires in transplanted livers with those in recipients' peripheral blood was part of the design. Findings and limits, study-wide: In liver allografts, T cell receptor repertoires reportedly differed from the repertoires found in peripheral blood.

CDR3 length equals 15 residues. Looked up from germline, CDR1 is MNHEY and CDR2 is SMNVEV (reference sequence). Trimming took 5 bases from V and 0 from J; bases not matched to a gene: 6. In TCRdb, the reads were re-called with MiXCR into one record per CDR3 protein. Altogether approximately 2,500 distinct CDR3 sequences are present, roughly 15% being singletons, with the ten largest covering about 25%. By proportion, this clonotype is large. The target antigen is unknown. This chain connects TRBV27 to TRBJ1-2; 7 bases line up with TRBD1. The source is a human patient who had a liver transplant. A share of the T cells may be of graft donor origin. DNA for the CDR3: TGTGCCAGCAGTGATACAGGGGAAGCTAACTATGGCTACACCTTC. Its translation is CASSDTGEANYGYTF.